These 31 T cell receptor beta chains came from one sample sequenced in a study of cytomegalovirus exposure and HLA in healthy donors. Produced via immunoSEQ multiplex PCR; TCRdb's table is partial and in-frame only. This repertoire shows hundreds of thousands of clones, approximately 87% found once; its top ten account for 2.6%. Specimen: PBMCs. Receptors originate from a man younger than 35 in good health and CMV-seronegative.

This clone occurred a few times. The chain carries TRBV11-2 and TRBJ1-3; D gene ambiguous. The germline V and J ends were trimmed by 2 bases and 5 bases, with 10 bases remaining between them. Germline CDR1 is SGHAT and CDR2 is FQNNGV. The CDR3 consists of 14 residues. The CDR3, as DNA: TGTGCCAGCAGCTTATCCGGGATGAGAAACACCATATATTTT. It encodes CASSLSGMRNTIYF.

The rearrangement joins TRBV30 to TRBJ1-1; 8 bases match TRBD1. The germline V gene has CDR1 GTSNPN and CDR2 SVGIG (reference sequence). The CDR3 sequence is 14 residues long. Trimming cost V 2 bases and J 11 bases; bases outside gene matches: 13. CDR3 coding DNA: TGTGCCTGGAGTAGGGTGGACAGGGAAGTTTGGGCTTTCTTT. Its translation: CAWSRVDREVWAFF.

This clone has a single count. V gene TRBV28 combines with J gene TRBJ2-1, with TRBD2 matching 7 bases. With 7 bases clipped from V and 10 bases from J, the junction kept 13 bases outside the gene matches. CDR3 length: 14 amino acids. CDR1 is MDHEN and CDR2 is SYDVKM in the germline V gene. The CDR3 nucleotides are TGTGCCAGCACCCTGAGTCCGGGAGGTAGAGAGCAGTTCTTC. This encodes CASTLSPGGREQFF.

The chain joins TRBV7-2 to TRBJ2-3; TRBD2 aligns across 8 bases. The germline CDR1 and CDR2 sequences are SGHTA and FQGNSA. The CDR3 contains 15 residues. V dropped 5 bases and J dropped 2; count of bases not matched to a gene: 6. The CDR3 coding sequence is TGTGCCAGCAGCACCACGGGGGGGTTCACAGATACGCAGTATTTT. This sequence encodes CASSTTGGFTDTQYF.

This clone occurred a few times. V gene TRBV28 combines with J gene TRBJ2-1; tentative D call: TRBD2 (6 bases). Germline V gives CDR1 MDHEN, CDR2 SYDVKM. V lost 2 bases and J lost 2, with 10 bases in between. This CDR3 has 15 residues. The CDR3 region has the DNA TGTGCCAGCAGTTTAAGTAGCGGCCCCTACAATGAGCAGTTCTTC. Its translation: CASSLSSGPYNEQFF.

CDR3 sequence (DNA): TGTGCCAACCCCGGGACATTAGACGAGCAGTACTTC. It encodes CANPGTLDEQYF. The genes are TRBV2 and TRBJ2-7, with D possibly matching TRBD1 (6 bases). The CDR3 is made up of 12 amino acids. From germline, CDR1 is SNHLY and CDR2 FYNNEI. Trimming took off 10 bases at V and 5 bases at J, with 15 bases between the two ends.

The chain carries TRBV19 and TRBJ1-1, with no clear D. V shed 5 bases and J shed 0 bases, with 10 bases lying between them. The CDR3 runs to 14 residues. CDR1 is LNHDA and CDR2 is SQIVND in the germline V gene (reference sequence). CDR3 sequence reads: CASSPPGMNTEAFF. DNA of the CDR3: TGTGCCAGTAGTCCCCCAGGCATGAACACTGAAGCTTTCTTT.

This chain uses TRBV18 with TRBJ1-2; 9 positions agree with TRBD1. CDR3 size: 15 residues. Germline V gene sequence: CDR1 KGHSH, CDR2 LQKENI. Trimming took 5 bases from V and 0 from J; bases not matched to a gene: 4. CDR3 bases: TGTGCCAGCTCATGGGACAGGGAGACTAACTATGGCTACACCTTC. It yields the protein CASSWDRETNYGYTF. Together with reference TRBV18 and TRBJ1-2, the CDR3 gives the full variable domain: NAGVMQNPRHLVRRRGQEARLRCSPMKGHSHVYWYRQLPEEGLKFMVYLQKENIIDESGMPKERFSAEFPKEGPSILRIQQVVRGDSAAYFCASSWDRETNYGYTFGSGTRLTVV.

The CDR3 sequence: CASSPGLAPTYEQYF. As DNA, the CDR3 is TGTGCCAGCAGCCCCGGACTAGCCCCCACCTACGAGCAGTACTTC. This chain uses TRBV7-3 with TRBJ2-7; 8 nucleotides agree with TRBD2. The junction had 8 bases not matched to a gene; V was cut back by 5 bases and J by 2 bases. The CDR3 has 15 amino acids. From germline, CDR1 is SGHTA and CDR2 FQGTGA.

The chain employs TRBV28 and TRBJ1-5; D unresolved. This CDR3 comprises 12 residues. The V gene lost 4 bases and the J gene lost 6 bases, with 7 bases spanning the gap. In germline, CDR1 is MDHEN, CDR2 SYDVKM. The CDR3: CASSSGSQPQHF. CDR3 nucleotide sequence: TGTGCCAGCAGTTCTGGCAGTCAGCCCCAGCATTTT.

The chain carries TRBV6-1 and TRBJ2-1; weak D call: TRBD2 (6 bases). The V end was cut by 8 bases, the J end by 5 bases, with 19 bases between. This CDR3 is built from 15 residues. The V gene's germline CDR1 is MNHNS and CDR2 SASEGT. The CDR3 protein is CASFLGGAINNEQFF. In DNA form, the CDR3 reads TGTGCCAGCTTTCTGGGCGGGGCCATTAACAATGAGCAGTTCTTC.

The rearrangement joins TRBV27 to TRBJ1-6; TRBD1 agrees at 9 bases. This CDR3 contains 15 residues. V was pared by 6 bases and J by 8 bases, with 8 bases of the junction left unmatched. CDR1 and CDR2 from the germline V gene are MNHEY and SMNVEV (reference sequence). The CDR3 bases are TGTGCCAGCAGGCTGGGACAGGGTTTCGATTCACCCCTCCACTTT. Its protein is CASRLGQGFDSPLHF.

The chain combines TRBV9 with TRBJ2-7; D is unresolved. The CDR3 totals 15 residues. The germline V gene encodes CDR1 SGDLS and CDR2 YYNGEE. Trimming stripped 0 bases from V and 2 bases from J, with 12 bases between. The CDR3 DNA reads TGTGCCAGCAGCGTAGGGGCGACAATCGCCTACGAGCAGTACTTC. Translating gives CASSVGATIAYEQYF.

The V and J genes are TRBV29-1 and TRBJ2-1; weak D call: TRBD2 (5 bases). V lost 2 bases and J 8 bases, leaving 13 bases between the germline ends. The CDR3 runs to 13 residues. CDR1 is SQVTM, CDR2 ANQGSEA, per germline. The CDR3: CSVERGSGYEQFF. The CDR3 DNA sequence: TGCAGCGTTGAAAGAGGGAGTGGGTATGAGCAGTTCTTC.

This chain links TRBV30 with TRBJ2-3; TRBD2 matches 14 bases. Germline V gene lookup returns CDR1 GTSNPN and CDR2 SVGIG (reference sequence). Losses at the gene ends were 8 bases for V and 4 bases for J; bases not matched to a gene: 8. This CDR3 region has 15 residues. This chain's CDR3 is CARRTSGRRSDTQYF. The CDR3, as DNA: TGTGCCCGTCGGACTAGCGGGAGGAGGTCAGATACGCAGTATTTT.

J is TRBJ1-2 and V is TRBV11-2; 7 positions agree with TRBD1. Germline CDR1 is SGHAT and CDR2 is FQNNGV. Unmatched junction bases numbered 7, after V lost 1 base and J lost 5 bases. CDR3 length: 15 amino acids. The CDR3 reads CASSLVAGGIYGYTF. The CDR3 DNA sequence: TGTGCCAGCAGCTTAGTTGCAGGGGGGATATATGGCTACACCTTC. The full variable domain, its missing parts supplied by reference TRBV11-2 and TRBJ1-2, is EAGVAQSPRYKIIEKRQSVAFWCNPISGHATLYWYQQILGQGPKLLIQFQNNGVVDDSQLPKDRFSAERLKGVDSTLKIQPAKLEDSAVYLCASSLVAGGIYGYTFGSGTRLTVV.

This chain links TRBV6-5 with TRBJ1-2; TRBD1 matches 9 bases. The CDR3 totals 14 residues. With V trimmed by 2 bases and J by 8 bases, 6 bases remained unmatched. Germline loops: CDR1 MNHEY, CDR2 SVGAGI. Written as DNA, the CDR3 is TGTGCCAGCAGTTACGTACAGGGGGCAGGAGGCTACACCTTC. It encodes CASSYVQGAGGYTF.

CDR3: CASSSEGTNTEAFF. The CDR3 nucleotides are TGCGCCAGCAGCTCGGAGGGTACAAACACTGAAGCTTTCTTT. The chain joins TRBV5-1 to TRBJ1-1; D is ambiguous. V was trimmed by 3 bases and J by 2 bases, leaving 11 bases between them. The germline V gene has CDR1 SGHRS and CDR2 YFSETQ. The CDR3 runs 14 residues. The full variable domain, with the rest looked up from reference TRBV5-1 and TRBJ1-1, is KAGVTQTPRYLIKTRGQQVTLSCSPISGHRSVSWYQQTPGQGLQFLFEYFSETQRNKGNFPGRFSGRQFSNSRSEMNVSTLELGDSALYLCASSSEGTNTEAFFGQGTRLTVV.

This clone occurred once. The chain uses TRBV28 and TRBJ2-7; a possible D gene is TRBD1 (5 bases). Germline V gene sequence: CDR1 MDHEN, CDR2 SYDVKM. With 3 bases removed from V and 2 bases from J, the gap between germline ends came to 14 bases. The CDR3 contains 15 residues. The CDR3 here is CASSFFMTAPYEQYF. The CDR3 DNA sequence: TGTGCCAGCAGTTTCTTTATGACAGCGCCCTACGAGCAGTACTTC.

This rearrangement joins TRBV18 to TRBJ1-5, with D possibly matching TRBD1 (5 bases). There are 17 residues in the CDR3. Looked up from germline, CDR1 is KGHSH and CDR2 is LQKENI. V lost 1 base to trimming and J lost 5 bases, with 18 bases between them. In DNA, the CDR3 is TGTGCCAGCTCACCACAGTATCGGGGGACGGGCGATCAGCCCCAGCATTTT. Its protein product is CASSPQYRGTGDQPQHF.

The chain is built from TRBV7-2 and TRBJ2-1; the D gene is possibly TRBD1 (6 bases). The germline CDR1 and CDR2 sequences are SGHTA and FQGNSA. This CDR3 region has 14 residues. V gave up 5 bases and J gave up 4 bases, with 12 bases separating them. In nucleotides, the CDR3 is TGTGCCAGCAGCAAGGGGGACGGATACAATGAGCAGTTCTTC. It translates to CASSKGDGYNEQFF.

This chain joins TRBV5-1 and TRBJ2-7, with D possibly TRBD1 on 6 matching bases. This CDR3 has 12 residues. CDR1 and CDR2 from the germline V gene are SGHRS and YFSETQ. V lost 2 bases to trimming and J lost 7 bases, with 10 bases between them. Here the CDR3 DNA reads TGCGCCAGCAGCTTCACAGGGTTTGAGCAGTACTTC. It codes for CASSFTGFEQYF.

The chain carries TRBV27 and TRBJ2-5, with TRBD2 as a possible D gene (7 bases). Deletions cut 5 bases from V and 4 bases from J, with 26 bases between. Germline assignment: CDR1 MNHEY and CDR2 SMNVEV (reference sequence). There are 18 residues in the CDR3. The CDR3 region has the DNA TGTGCCAGCAGTCAAATGTGGGGGGGCGGGAGTCCAGGAGAGACCCAGTACTTC. This codes for CASSQMWGGGSPGETQYF.

This chain links TRBV7-2 with TRBJ1-2; 8 positions agree with TRBD1. Losses at the gene ends were 5 bases for V and 7 bases for J; bases not matched to a gene: 6. This CDR3 comprises 13 residues. CDR1 is SGHTA, CDR2 FQGNSA, per germline. The CDR3 here is CASSPTGGSGYTF. In nucleotides, the CDR3 is TGTGCCAGCAGCCCTACAGGGGGGAGTGGCTACACCTTC. Variable domain in full (rest from reference TRBV7-2 and TRBJ1-2): GAGVSQSPSNKVTEKGKDVELRCDPISGHTALYWYRQSLGQGLEFLIYFQGNSAPDKSGLPSDRFSAERTGGSVSTLTIQRTQQEDSAVYLCASSPTGGSGYTFGSGTRLTVV.

This chain links TRBV29-1 with TRBJ1-1, with D tentatively TRBD1 (6 bases). Trimming removed 6 bases from V and 1 base from J, with 12 bases in between. The CDR3 runs to 13 residues. Per the germline V gene, CDR1 is SQVTM and CDR2 is ANQGSEA. Here the CDR3 reads CSVWTATNTEAFF. In DNA form, the CDR3 reads TGCAGCGTGTGGACAGCTACGAACACTGAAGCTTTCTTT.

This sequence joins TRBV2 and TRBJ1-4; 10 bases align to TRBD1. Germline V lookup: CDR1 SNHLY, CDR2 FYNNEI. The trim removed 4 bases at V and 13 bases at J, leaving 3 bases unmatched. This CDR3 comprises 12 residues. CDR3 sequence (DNA): TGTGCCAGCAGTGGGACAGGGGGTGGACTGTTTTTT. This sequence encodes CASSGTGGGLFF.

This clone was seen a few times. V usage is TRBV20-1 and J usage is TRBJ1-2; D might be TRBD1 (5 bases). Trimming cost V 6 bases and J 11 bases, with 16 bases left between them. This CDR3 is built from 11 residues. Germline V lookup: CDR1 DFQATT, CDR2 SNEGSKA (reference sequence). This chain's CDR3 is CSAPRGRAYTF. CDR3 in DNA: TGCAGTGCACCGCGGGGACGAGCATACACCTTC.

The chain has TRBV9 and TRBJ2-2, with 7 bases lining up with TRBD2. The CDR3 has 17 residues. CDR1 and CDR2 from the germline V gene are SGDLS and YYNGEE. The trim removed 0 bases at V and 1 base at J, leaving 6 bases unmatched. Here the CDR3 DNA reads TGTGCCAGCAGCGTAGGGTCGGGCGGGGGGAACACCGGGGAGCTGTTTTTT. Protein: CASSVGSGGGNTGELFF.

The J gene is TRBJ2-7, the V gene TRBV5-6; the D gene is possibly TRBD2 (7 bases). Germline-derived CDR1 and CDR2 are SGHDT and YYEEEE. The CDR3 is 16 amino acids. V lost 0 bases, J lost 3 bases, and 16 bases lay in between. CDR3 nucleotide sequence: TGTGCCAGCAGCTTGGCCGGTGGCGGGGGCAACTACGAGCAGTACTTC. It is translated as CASSLAGGGGNYEQYF.

The chain recombines TRBV6-6 with TRBJ1-1; tentatively, D is TRBD1 (5 bases). Germline lookup yields CDR1 MNHNY and CDR2 SVGAGI (reference sequence). The CDR3 spans 13 residues. Trimming removed 8 bases from V and 5 bases from J, with 15 bases in between. As DNA, the CDR3 is TGTGCCAGCTCCCGACAGCTCGGGACTGAAGCTTTCTTT. Protein product: CASSRQLGTEAFF.

The V gene is TRBV15, the J gene TRBJ2-3, with D uncertain. The CDR3 loop spans 16 amino acids. V shed 1 base and J shed 0 bases, with 11 bases lying between them. CDR1 LNHNV and CDR2 YYDKDF come from the germline V gene (reference sequence). The CDR3 nucleotides are TGTGCCACCAGCAGAGGTGCAGTAGCTAGCACAGATACGCAGTATTTT. Amino acids: CATSRGAVASTDTQYF.